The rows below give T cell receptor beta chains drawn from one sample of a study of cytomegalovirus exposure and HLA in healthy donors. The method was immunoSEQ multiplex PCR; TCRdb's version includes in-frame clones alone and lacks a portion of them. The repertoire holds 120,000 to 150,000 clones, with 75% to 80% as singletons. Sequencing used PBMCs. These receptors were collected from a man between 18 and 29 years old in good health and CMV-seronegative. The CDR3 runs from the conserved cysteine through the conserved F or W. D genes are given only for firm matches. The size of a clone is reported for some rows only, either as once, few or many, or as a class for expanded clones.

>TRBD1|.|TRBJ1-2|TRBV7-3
TGTGCCAGCAGCTTGGGACAGGGCTATGGCTACACCTTC
CASSLGQGYGYTF
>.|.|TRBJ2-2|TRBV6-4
TGTGCCAGCAGTGAAACGGGATCAGACACCGGGGAGCTGTTTTTT
CASSETGSDTGELFF
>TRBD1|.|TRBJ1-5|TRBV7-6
TGTGCCAGCAGCTTAGTGGCGGCGGACAGGGGGCACCGCAATCAGCCCCAGCATTTT
CASSLVAADRGHRNQPQHF
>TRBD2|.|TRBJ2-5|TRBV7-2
TGTGCCAGCAGCCTAGGATATAGCGGGGGACCCCAAGAGACCCAGTACTTC
CASSLGYSGGPQETQYF
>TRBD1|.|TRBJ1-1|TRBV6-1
TGTGCCAGCAGTGAGACAGGGGAGGTCACTGAAGCTTTCTTT
CASSETGEVTEAFF
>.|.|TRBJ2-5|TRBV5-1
TGCGCCAGCAGCTTGGACCAGGGCAGGAACGTCGAGACCCAGTACTTC
CASSLDQGRNVETQYF
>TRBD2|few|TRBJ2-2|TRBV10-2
TGCGCCAGCACTTTTAGCGGGGGGGATGGGGAGCTGTTTTTT
CASTFSGGDGELFF
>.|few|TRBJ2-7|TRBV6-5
TGTGCCAGCAGTTACTCGTTACGGGGAGAGCAGTACTTC
CASSYSLRGEQYF
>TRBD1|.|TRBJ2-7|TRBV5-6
TGTGCCAGCAGCACCGGACAGGGGGCCTCCGAGCAGTACTTC
CASSTGQGASEQYF
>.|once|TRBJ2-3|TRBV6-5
TGTGCCAGCAGTTTTCAGGGGTCCGTTGCAGATACGCAGTATTTT
CASSFQGSVADTQYF
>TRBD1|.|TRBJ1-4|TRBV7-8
TGTGCCAGCAGCTTAGTTACAGGGGTTAATGAAAAACTGTTTTTT
CASSLVTGVNEKLFF
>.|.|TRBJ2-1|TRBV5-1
TGCGCCAGCAGCTTGCAGGTAATCGTCGGCTCCTACAATGAGCAGTTCTTC
CASSLQVIVGSYNEQFF
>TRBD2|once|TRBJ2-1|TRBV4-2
TGTGCCAGCAGCCAAGACCTAGCGGGAGGGCCGAATGAGCAGTTCTTC
CASSQDLAGGPNEQFF
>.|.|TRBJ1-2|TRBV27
TGTGCCAGCAGTTTATCGGCCGTGAGGGAGCTCTATGGCTACACCTTC
CASSLSAVRELYGYTF
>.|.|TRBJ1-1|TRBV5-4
TGTGCCAGCAGCCCCCTCTTATCGGGGAGCACTGAAGCTTTCTTT
CASSPLLSGSTEAFF
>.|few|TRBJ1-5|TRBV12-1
TGTGCCAGCAGCTTTGTGGGGCGGCAGGCAGGACCTAGCAATCAGCCCCAGCATTTT
CASSFVGRQAGPSNQPQHF
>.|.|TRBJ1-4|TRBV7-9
TGTGCCAGCAGTTCCCTGGCCACGAGCGAGGAAAAACTGTTTTTT
CASSSLATSEEKLFF
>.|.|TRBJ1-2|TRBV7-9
TGTGCCAGCAGCTTCCCAGGCACTAACTATGGCTACACCTTC
CASSFPGTNYGYTF
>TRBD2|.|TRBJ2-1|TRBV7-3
TGTGCCAGCAGCCTAATGGCACTAGCGGACTACAATGAGCAGTTCTTC
CASSLMALADYNEQFF
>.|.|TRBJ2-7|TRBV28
TGTGCCAGCAGTACCCAGAGGGAAGGGAGCGAGCAGTACTTC
CASSTQREGSEQYF
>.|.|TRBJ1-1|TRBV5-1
TGCGCCAGCAGCTTGGCCGTCGTTATGAACACTGAAGCTTTCTTT
CASSLAVVMNTEAFF
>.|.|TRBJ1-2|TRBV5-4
TGTGCCAGCAGCTTTCAGGGTCCTAACTATGGCTACACCTTC
CASSFQGPNYGYTF
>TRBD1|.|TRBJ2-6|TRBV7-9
TGTGCCAGCAGACCCCCTGGGACAGGGTTTACCGGGGCCAACGTCCTGACTTTC
CASRPPGTGFTGANVLTF
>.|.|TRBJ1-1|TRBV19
TGTGCCAGTAGACCGGCCGGGTTTAACACTGAAGCTTTCTTT
CASRPAGFNTEAFF
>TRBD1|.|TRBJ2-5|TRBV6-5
TGTGCCAGCAGCTTAACAGGGGGCAGGGAGACCCAGTACTTC
CASSLTGGRETQYF
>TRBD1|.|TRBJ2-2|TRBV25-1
TGTGCCAGCAGTGAATATCAAACAGGGGGTAGGACCGGGGAGCTGTTTTTT
CASSEYQTGGRTGELFF
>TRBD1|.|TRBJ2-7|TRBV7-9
TGTGCCAGCAGCTCAGACCGGGACAGGGCTAACGAGCAGTACTTC
CASSSDRDRANEQYF
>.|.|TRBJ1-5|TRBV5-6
TGTGCCAGCAGCAGGCGCGGGGGAAGCAATCAGCCCCAGCATTTT
CASSRRGGSNQPQHF
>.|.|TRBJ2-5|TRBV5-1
TGCGCCAGCAGCGTCGGAGATGGGGAGACCCAGTACTTC
CASSVGDGETQYF
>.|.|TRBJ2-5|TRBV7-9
TGTGCCAGCAGCTTTTACGCTGGCCTGGTAGAGACCCAGTACTTC
CASSFYAGLVETQYF
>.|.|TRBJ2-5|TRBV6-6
TGTGCCAGCAGTTACTCAGTAGTTAAAGAGACCCAGTACTTC
CASSYSVVKETQYF
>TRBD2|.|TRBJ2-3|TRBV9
TGTGCCAGCAGCGTAAGCGGGAGAGGGGGCACAGATACGCAGTATTTT
CASSVSGRGGTDTQYF
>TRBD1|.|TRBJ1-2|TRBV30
TGTGCCTGGAGCCCGCTAGGGGCCGCGAAGGGGGCAGAAGGCTACACCTTC
CAWSPLGAAKGAEGYTF
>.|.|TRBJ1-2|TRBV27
TGTGCCAGCTCAGGCCAGAATAACTATGGCTACACCTTC
CASSGQNNYGYTF
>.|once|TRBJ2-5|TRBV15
TGTGCCACCAGCAGAGATTGGAACAGGCAAGAGACCCAGTACTTC
CATSRDWNRQETQYF
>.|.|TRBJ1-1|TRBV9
TGTGCCAGCAGTTCGGGGGGACGTGAAGCTTTCTTT
CASSSGGREAFF
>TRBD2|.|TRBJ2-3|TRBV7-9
TGTGCCAGCAGCTCGAGGACTAGCGGGAGAACAGATACGCAGTATTTT
CASSSRTSGRTDTQYF
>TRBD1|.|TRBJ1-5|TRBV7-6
TGTGCCAGCAGCTACAGGGGTCAGCCCCAGCATTTT
CASSYRGQPQHF
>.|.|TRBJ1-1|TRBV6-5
TGTGCCAGCAGTTACGGATCAGGGGCTAACACTGAAGCTTTCTTT
CASSYGSGANTEAFF